This TCR beta chain was obtained from a study of blood T cell repertoires in COVID-19. Study background: Nucleic acid was either cDNA or gDNA, and it came from T cells, B-cell-depleted T cells, or PBMCs.

Original processing methods: Reference gene primer amplification gave nucleated cell count estimates. The protocol was immunoSEQ multiplex PCR, while the TCRdb copy is restricted to in-frame clones and leaves out a portion. Clonal size and the V and J genes are those of that table, whereas D and trimming came from the DNA. The sample has some 42,000 clones, approximately 90% seen once. The CDR3 is 15 amino acids. Trimming pared 0 bases from V and 7 bases from J, leaving 13 bases between. Germline V CDR1 and CDR2: LGHDT, YNNKEL (reference sequence). This clone was counted between two and nine times. Material for sequencing was peripheral blood. The V and J genes are TRBV3-1 (or the pseudogene TRBV3-2) and TRBJ1-3; the D gene is possibly TRBD1 (6 bases). This receptor was identified in a human donor in a cohort sampled during active COVID-19. The CDR3 spells CASSQDLGRGNTIYF. CDR3 sequence (DNA): TGTGCCAGCAGCCAAGATTTGGGCAGGGGTAACACCATATATTTT.